The TCR beta chain described here comes from a study of T cell repertoires in cytomegalovirus infection. Whole-study context: CMV infection and matching HLA type were both indicated by public TCR beta signatures. The study's findings and limits: Dominating the ex vivo response were HLA-C-restricted CMV-specific TCR beta clonotypes.

CDR3 size: 11 residues. Trimming removed 4 bases from V and 7 bases from J, with 6 bases in between. Germline loops: CDR1 MDHEN, CDR2 SYDVKM. Notes on this clonotype: Its cognate antigen is unknown.

TCRdb re-derived calls from the reads in MiXCR, one entry per CDR3 protein. The sample lists roughly 230,000 distinct CDR3 sequences; over 9% were seen once. The receptor's source is a human donor in good health (CMV status not recorded). Some clones in this sample may be carry-over from other donors' samples. The material sequenced was PBMCs. The V call is TRBV28, the J call TRBJ2-3; D gene unclear. The CDR3 here is CASSSWYTQYF. As DNA, the CDR3 is TGTGCCAGCAGTTCATGGTATACGCAGTATTTT. Supplemented by reference TRBV28 and TRBJ2-3, the full variable domain reads DVKVTQSSRYLVKRTGEKVFLECVQDMDHENMFWYRQDPGLGLRLIYFSYDVKMKEKGDIPEGYSVSREKKERFSLILESASTNQTSMYLCASSSWYTQYFGPGTRLTVL.